These 8 T cell receptor beta chains came from one sample sequenced in a study of blood T cells in healthy people across ages. A sample-barcoded 5' primer and a J-beta primer mix were used in a second PCR of about 7 to 12 cycles. TCRdb used MiXCR to reprocess the 5' RACE reads, holding one entry per CDR3 protein. The data contain 1.8 million or so distinct CDR3 sequences, 30% to 40% of them seen just once; the ten biggest clones take up more than 20%. Material for sequencing was blood. The source is a human donor in good health.

This chain links TRBV4-3 with TRBJ2-1; D may be TRBD1 (6 bases). The CDR3 runs to 14 residues. The germline CDR1 and CDR2 sequences are LGHNA and YSLEER. The germline V and J ends were trimmed by 5 bases and 8 bases, with 16 bases remaining between them. CDR3 protein: CASSKQGRWDEQFF. The CDR3 DNA reads as TGCGCCAGCAGCAAACAGGGCCGGTGGGATGAGCAGTTCTTC.

This clonotype occurred many times. The chain joins TRBV20-1 to TRBJ2-3; TRBD2 aligns across 15 bases. J lost 4 bases, V lost 6 bases, and 5 bases had no gene match. Germline assignment: CDR1 DFQATT and CDR2 SNEGSKA (reference sequence). The CDR3 has 15 amino acids. The CDR3, as DNA: TGCAGTGCCCCCGGGACTAGCGGGGGGCCAGATACGCAGTATTTT. It is translated as CSAPGTSGGPDTQYF.

The chain is built from TRBV4-3 and TRBJ1-2; 8 bases map to TRBD1. CDR3 length equals 15 residues. J gave up 6 bases and V 5 bases, and 11 bases lay outside the gene matches. CDR1 and CDR2 (germline): LGHNA, YSLEER. CDR3 amino acids: CASSFRNRGSDGYTF. The CDR3 DNA sequence: TGCGCCAGCAGCTTCAGAAACAGGGGGTCGGATGGCTACACCTTC.

Only a few counts were recorded for this clonotype. CDR3 sequence reads: CASSYRQAPVVGGQFF. CDR3 nucleotides: TGTGCCAGCAGCTATCGACAGGCACCCGTTGTGGGTGGGCAGTTCTTC. The chain employs TRBV2 and TRBJ2-1; tentative D call: TRBD1 (6 bases). The CDR3 contains 16 residues. Looked up from germline, CDR1 is SNHLY and CDR2 is FYNNEI. Trimming took off 6 bases at V and 12 bases at J, with 27 bases between the two ends.

The V gene is TRBV11-2, the J gene TRBJ2-3; 8 bases are a match to TRBD1. The J segment lost 14 bases and the V segment lost 4 bases, leaving 14 bases of the junction unmatched. The CDR3 sequence is 14 residues long. The germline gives CDR1 SGHAT, CDR2 FQNNGV. CDR3 loop: CASSWNRGDLHGYF. The CDR3 DNA reads TGTGCCAGCAGCTGGAACAGGGGGGACTTACACGGGTATTTT.

The rearrangement links TRBV12-3 or TRBV12-4 to TRBJ1-2, with a tentative D call TRBD1 (5 bases). Trimming took off 3 bases at V and 6 bases at J, with 23 bases between the two ends. The length of the CDR3 is 17 residues. CDR3 residues: CASSFEVAGNVVDGYTF. In DNA form, the CDR3 reads TGTGCCAGCAGTTTTGAGGTCGCAGGGAACGTGGTAGATGGCTACACCTTC.

This clonotype was recorded at least ten times. The J gene is TRBJ2-3, the V gene TRBV20-1, with a possible D match to TRBD1 (6 bases). The CDR3 spans 16 residues. Trimming pared 6 bases from V and 4 bases from J, leaving 23 bases between. CDR1 DFQATT and CDR2 SNEGSKA come from the germline V gene (reference sequence). CDR3 bases: TGCAGTGCCAACGATTACAGGGAATTCAGCGCAGATACGCAGTATTTT. It codes for CSANDYREFSADTQYF.

This clonotype was seen more than once but under ten times. The chain employs TRBV20-1 and TRBJ2-5; maybe TRBD2 (6 bases). The J call is in doubt because the DNA end fits TRBJ2-7 better. This CDR3 spans 13 amino acids. From germline, CDR1 is DFQATT and CDR2 SNEGSKA (reference sequence). CDR3 residues: CSARTRRGYEQYF. CDR3 DNA: TGCAGTGCTAGGACCCGCCGGGGGTACGAGCAGTACTTC.